The T cell receptor beta chain described here comes from a study of graft-versus-host responses after intestinal transplantation. Across the study: Isolated intestinal, liver-intestinal, or multivisceral transplants had been given to the recipients.

V lost 4 bases to trimming and J lost 2 bases, with 15 bases between them. Germline V lookup: CDR1 SNHLY, CDR2 FYNNEI. CDR3 length equals 15 residues. Assay used: immunoSEQ multiplex PCR; TCRdb lists only in-frame clones, some missing. This table has more than 70,000 clones, roughly 80% appearing once. Worth noting for this clone: What it recognizes is unknown.

The sample in question was unstimulated CD4+ T cells sorted from spleen or lymph node cells, obtained before intestinal transplant. The rearrangement uses TRBV2 and TRBJ2-7, with D maybe TRBD1 (6 bases). The clonotype was recovered from a human donor who received an intestinal transplant. The CDR3 coding sequence is TGTGCCAGCAGTGTTAAGAGGGGGAACCCCTACGAGCAGTACTTC. Translation: CASSVKRGNPYEQYF.